The next 28 T cell receptor beta chains were all read from a single sample in a study of regulatory T cells in long-lasting Graves disease. Both iRepertoire HTBI primers and Arm-PCR of CDR3 regions were used to build the TCR beta libraries. TCRdb fed the multiplex PCR reads into MiXCR, producing one record per CDR3 protein. This table has about 400,000 distinct CDR3 sequences, 14% to 15% appearing once. Noted time point: newly diagnosed GD, antithyroid drugs for less than 3 months. PBMC RNA was the source of the TCR library. These data were also reused for a study on T cells in Graves' hyperthyroidism and ophthalmopathy.

Sample: peripheral blood mononuclear cells (PBMCs), taken at new diagnosis, from a patient treated with antithyroid drugs. These receptors all stem from a woman aged 40 to 50 with Graves disease.

This chain links TRBV28 with TRBJ2-1, with D possibly being TRBD2 (5 bases). Germline V gene lookup returns CDR1 MDHEN and CDR2 SYDVKM. The CDR3 consists of 14 residues. V lost 10 bases, J lost 9 bases, and 22 bases lay in between. The CDR3, as DNA: TGTGCCACCCAGCTAGTGGGAGATAGGTTTGAGCAGTTCTTC. Translation gives CATQLVGDRFEQFF.

This clonotype was found many times. The V call is TRBV11-2, the J call TRBJ2-2, with 7 positions matching TRBD2. V lost 0 bases, J lost 7 bases, and 8 bases stayed unmatched. The length of the CDR3 is 16 residues. CDR1 SGHAT and CDR2 FQNNGV come from the germline V gene. This CDR3 reads CASSLEVGGPNGELFF. In DNA, the CDR3 is TGTGCCAGCAGCTTAGAAGTGGGAGGGCCTAACGGGGAGCTGTTTTTT.

There are a few counts of this clonotype. The rearrangement uses TRBV7-2 and TRBJ2-1, with 16 nucleotides matching TRBD2. The V segment lost 5 bases and the J segment 7 bases; nucleotides outside the gene matches: 5. The CDR3 runs to 16 residues. The germline CDR1 and CDR2 sequences are SGHTA and FQGNSA. As DNA, the CDR3 is TGTGCCAGCAGCCACCTGGGACTAGCGGGAGGGAATGAGCAGTTCTTC. This encodes CASSHLGLAGGNEQFF.

V gene TRBV6-1 combines with J gene TRBJ1-4, with D perhaps TRBD1 (5 bases). Trimming took off 5 bases at V and 2 bases at J, with 12 bases between the two ends. Germline CDR1 MNHNS, CDR2 SASEGT. The CDR3 is 15 amino acids. CDR3 DNA sequence: TGTGCCAGCAGTCCCCCGGGGGACACTAATGAAAAACTGTTTTTT. Protein: CASSPPGDTNEKLFF.

This clonotype was seen only a few times. V is TRBV5-1 and J is TRBJ2-1, with D perhaps TRBD1 (6 bases). This CDR3 is built from 15 residues. The germline V gene has CDR1 SGHRS and CDR2 YFSETQ. Trimming cost V 7 bases and J 0 bases, with 14 bases left between them. This CDR3 is CASRSTGSSYNEQFF. CDR3 coding DNA: TGCGCCAGCCGCTCCACAGGGAGCTCCTACAATGAGCAGTTCTTC.

In this sample, this clonotype turned up a few times. The chain uses TRBV20-1 and TRBJ2-2; D is uncertain. CDR1 is DFQATT and CDR2 is SNEGSKA in the germline V gene (reference sequence). V shed 1 base and J shed 4 bases, with 13 bases lying between them. CDR3 length equals 15 residues. The CDR3 loop is CSARVGGIGTGELFF. The CDR3 nucleotides read TGCAGTGCTAGAGTGGGTGGAATTGGCACCGGGGAGCTGTTTTTT.

The chain employs TRBV9 and TRBJ2-1; no clear D. Germline CDR1 is SGDLS and CDR2 is YYNGEE. Deletions cut 3 bases from V and 8 bases from J, with 18 bases between. The CDR3 has 15 amino acids. The CDR3 here is CASSASPGGLDEQFF. CDR3 in DNA: TGTGCCAGCAGCGCCTCTCCGGGCGGTCTGGATGAGCAGTTCTTC.

At least ten counts were recorded for this clonotype. The V and J genes are TRBV12-3 or TRBV12-4 and TRBJ2-1; TRBD2 matches at 8 bases. This CDR3 is built from 14 residues. Germline trimming cut 7 bases from V and 8 bases from J; bases unmatched to any gene: 10. CDR3 loop: CASNSRGLVDEQFF. DNA for the CDR3: TGTGCCAGCAATTCCCGGGGACTAGTGGATGAGCAGTTCTTC.

This clonotype has ten or more counts. The chain employs TRBV18 and TRBJ1-5; a weak D match, TRBD1 (5 bases). The ends were cut back, 1 base at V and 6 bases at J, with 7 bases in the middle. The germline V gene has CDR1 KGHSH and CDR2 LQKENI. CDR3 length equals 13 residues. The CDR3 spells CASSPRQGQPQHF. In nucleotides, the CDR3 is TGTGCCAGCTCACCACGTCAGGGTCAGCCCCAGCATTTT.

Only a few counts were recorded for this clonotype. This chain uses TRBV4-2 with TRBJ2-3, with a tentative D call TRBD2 (6 bases). The germline V gene encodes CDR1 LGHNA and CDR2 YNFKEQ. The CDR3 contains 15 residues. V was clipped by 8 bases and J by 1 base, with 16 bases between them. The CDR3 DNA is TGTGCCAGCGGAGTGGGGGGACGAGGCACAGATACGCAGTATTTT. This encodes CASGVGGRGTDTQYF.

This clonotype was counted at least ten times. V gene TRBV11-2 combines with J gene TRBJ1-2; D is undetermined. The CDR3 has 14 residues. Germline loops: CDR1 SGHAT, CDR2 FQNNGV. V was cut by 5 bases and J by 6 bases, with 16 bases left in between. The CDR3 sequence: CASSRRLEGDGYTF. CDR3 nucleotides: TGTGCCAGCAGCCGACGACTGGAGGGAGATGGCTACACCTTC.

In this sample, this clonotype turned up a few times. The chain has TRBV29-1 and TRBJ2-2; either TRBD1 or TRBD2 may supply D (5 bases each). The germline V and J ends were trimmed by 2 bases and 6 bases, with 13 bases remaining between them. The germline CDR1 and CDR2 sequences are SQVTM and ANQGSEA. This CDR3 comprises 14 residues. The CDR3 loop is CSVEPSRGAGELFF. The DNA of the CDR3 is TGCAGCGTTGAACCGTCCCGAGGGGCCGGGGAGCTGTTTTTT.

The chain combines TRBV7-6 with TRBJ2-1, with 9 positions matching TRBD2. CDR3 length equals 18 residues. The V gene's germline CDR1 is SGHVS and CDR2 FNYEAQ. With 4 bases clipped from V and 4 bases from J, the junction kept 14 bases outside the gene matches. The CDR3 bases are TGTGCCAGCAGCTCCGTCCCAGGCCTAGCGGGGCATTACAATGAGCAGTTCTTC. It yields the protein CASSSVPGLAGHYNEQFF.

This clonotype has ten or more counts. This sequence joins TRBV14 and TRBJ2-7; TRBD2 matches 7 bases. CDR1 and CDR2 from the germline V gene are SGHDN and FVKESK. The CDR3 spans 15 residues. J was trimmed by 7 bases and V by 2 bases; bases with no gene match: 11. DNA of the CDR3: TGTGCCAGCAGCCAATCTAGCGGAGTATCCGGGGAGCAGTACTTC. This encodes CASSQSSGVSGEQYF.

This clonotype was found many times. The chain carries TRBV29-1 and TRBJ1-2, with 11 bases lining up with TRBD1. Unmatched junction bases numbered 2, after V lost 7 bases and J lost 7 bases. Germline V gene sequence: CDR1 SQVTM, CDR2 ANQGSEA. CDR3 length: 11 residues. The CDR3 loop is CSGGQGAGYTF. CDR3 sequence (DNA): TGCAGCGGCGGACAGGGGGCTGGCTACACCTTC. Variable domain in full (rest from reference TRBV29-1 and TRBJ1-2): SAVISQKPSRDICQRGTSLTIQCQVDSQVTMMFWYRQQPGQSLTLIATANQGSEATYESGFVIDKFPISRPNLTFSTLTVSNMSPEDSSIYLCSGGQGAGYTFGSGTRLTVV.

There are many counts of this clonotype. The chain couples TRBV14 to TRBJ2-7, with 10 bases fitting TRBD2. CDR3 length equals 15 residues. The germline CDR1 and CDR2 sequences are SGHDN and FVKESK. Trimming cost V 3 bases and J 12 bases; bases outside gene matches: 14. CDR3 amino acids: CASSQFPGLAGASYF. CDR3 nucleotide sequence: TGTGCCAGCAGCCAGTTCCCTGGGCTAGCGGGAGCTTCGTACTTC.

Of note for this clonotype: A far bigger clonotype differs at one base, so this is likely a read error. The chain combines TRBV12-3 or TRBV12-4 with TRBJ2-5; 7 bases are shared with TRBD1. This CDR3 comprises 13 residues. CDR3 in DNA: TGTGCCAGCAGCGCCGACAGGGTGGCGACCCGGTACTTC. It codes for CASSADRVATRYF.

This clonotype occurred many times. The rearrangement joins TRBV5-1 to TRBJ2-5; TRBD1 is a possible D gene (6 bases). The CDR3 extends over 14 amino acids. V was trimmed by 3 bases and J by 1 base, leaving 10 bases between them. Germline V gene sequence: CDR1 SGHRS, CDR2 YFSETQ. CDR3 in DNA: TGCGCCAGCAGCTATACAGGGACCCAAGAGACCCAGTACTTC. This codes for CASSYTGTQETQYF.

The genes are TRBV19 and TRBJ1-4; 8 nucleotides align to TRBD1. The CDR3 contains 15 residues. V shed 5 bases and J 6 bases; nucleotides not matched to a gene: 8. CDR1 is LNHDA, CDR2 SQIVND, per germline (reference sequence). Here the CDR3 reads CASSSWTGSDEKLFF. The CDR3 DNA reads TGTGCCAGTAGTTCCTGGACAGGGAGTGATGAAAAACTGTTTTTT.

Ten or more counts support this clonotype. The chain employs TRBV13 and TRBJ2-1; D remains unclear. The CDR3 sequence is 13 residues long. The V and J ends lost 4 bases and 6 bases respectively, with 10 bases between them. Looked up from germline, CDR1 is PRHDT and CDR2 is FYEKMQ (reference sequence). Here the CDR3 DNA reads TGTGCCAGCAGCTCCGAAGGGATCAATGAGCAGTTCTTC. It is translated as CASSSEGINEQFF.

The chain recombines TRBV18 with TRBJ2-2; D is unresolved. Germline assignment: CDR1 KGHSH and CDR2 LQKENI. The V gene lost 3 bases and the J gene lost 2 bases, with 10 bases spanning the gap. This CDR3 is built from 15 residues. The CDR3 is CASSPASANTGELFF. The CDR3 bases are TGTGCCAGCTCACCTGCCAGCGCCAACACCGGGGAGCTGTTTTTT.

The V gene is TRBV30, the J gene TRBJ2-2; D unclear. This CDR3 has 13 residues. Germline V gives CDR1 GTSNPN, CDR2 SVGIG (reference sequence). Trimming shortened V by 0 bases and J by 7 bases, and 9 bases separated the two germline ends. For the CDR3, the DNA is TGTGCCTGGAGTGTAAGAGGTGACGGGGAGCTGTTTTTT. It yields the protein CAWSVRGDGELFF.

This clonotype has at least ten counts. The V call is TRBV6-1, the J call TRBJ2-1; D is uncertain. CDR3 size: 13 residues. The V end was cut by 6 bases, the J end by 4 bases, with 10 bases between. Looked up from germline, CDR1 is MNHNS and CDR2 is SASEGT. The CDR3 nucleotides are TGTGCCAGCAGGGGGTGGTCGTACAATGAGCAGTTCTTC. Amino acid sequence: CASRGWSYNEQFF.

This clonotype has just a few counts. V gene TRBV5-1 combines with J gene TRBJ2-7; a weak D match, TRBD2 (6 bases). The CDR3 covers 15 residues. Deletions cut 3 bases from V and 3 bases from J, with 16 bases between. The germline V gene encodes CDR1 SGHRS and CDR2 YFSETQ. The CDR3 DNA follows: TGCGCCAGCAGCTACCGGACTACGCGGGTCTACGAGCAGTACTTC. It encodes CASSYRTTRVYEQYF.

At least ten counts were recorded for this clonotype. The chain uses TRBV7-9 and TRBJ2-2; D perhaps matches TRBD2 (5 bases). The CDR3 extends over 15 amino acids. The germline V gene encodes CDR1 SEHNR and CDR2 FQNEAQ (reference sequence). The germline V and J ends were trimmed by 3 bases and 7 bases, with 15 bases remaining between them. CDR3 protein: CASSFSGVISGELFF. The CDR3 region has the DNA TGTGCCAGCAGCTTCAGCGGAGTAATAAGCGGGGAGCTGTTTTTT.

This clonotype was observed at least ten times. V is TRBV19 and J is TRBJ2-7; the D call may be TRBD1 or TRBD2 (5 bases each). Germline CDR1 and CDR2: LNHDA and SQIVND (reference sequence). Trimming took 9 bases from V and 0 from J, leaving 15 bases between them. This CDR3 is 14 amino acids long. The CDR3 protein is CASAWGRSSYEQYF. CDR3 nucleotides: TGTGCCAGCGCCTGGGGGAGAAGCTCCTACGAGCAGTACTTC.

In regard to this clonotype: A much larger clonotype is one base distant, so this may be a read error. The chain is built from TRBV12-3 or TRBV12-4 and TRBJ2-3, with D maybe TRBD2 (6 bases). The CDR3 extends over 15 amino acids. This chain's CDR3 is CASSLSGGKTDTQCF. CDR3 bases: TGTGCCAGCAGTTTATCGGGCGGGAAGACAGATACGCAGTGTTTT.

This clonotype appeared a few times. The chain has TRBV5-6 and TRBJ2-7; perhaps TRBD1 as D (6 bases). V was clipped by 2 bases and J by 6 bases, with 12 bases between them. Per the germline V gene, CDR1 is SGHDT and CDR2 is YYEEEE. The CDR3 covers 13 residues. CDR3 DNA: TGTGCCAGCAGCTTCGGCTTCAGGGGCGAGCAGTACTTC. It specifies CASSFGFRGEQYF.